This TCR beta chain was recorded in a study of cytomegalovirus exposure and HLA in healthy donors. Study-wide context: Most donors, just over 80% of 398 genotyped, fell in the Caucasian-associated ancestry cluster.

PCR used 60 Vbeta primers and 13 Jbeta primers. Methods used by the authors: Roughly 76 million unique TCR beta chains, roughly 11 million of them shared, were counted by a later analysis. TCRdb's table, derived via immunoSEQ multiplex PCR, lists solely in-frame clones and lacks some. D and trimming were read from the DNA, whereas the V and J calls and clone size are those reported in that table. The sample contains 150,000 to 200,000 clones, roughly 82% of which appear only once. CDR1 is MGHRA and CDR2 is YSYEKL in the germline V gene. The CDR3 is made up of 18 amino acids. V was pared by 0 bases and J by 0 bases, with 17 bases between.

The source material was PBMCs. The TCR was taken from a man over 45 in good health and CMV-seropositive. V is TRBV4-1 and J is TRBJ1-1; TRBD1 is a possible D gene (5 bases). The CDR3 DNA reads TGCGCCAGCAGCCAAGATTTGAGCCAGGGCGGCATGAACACTGAAGCTTTCTTT. Translation gives CASSQDLSQGGMNTEAFF.